One and the same sample provided the 9 T cell receptor beta chains below, sequenced in a study of identical twins. MiXCR, applied by TCRdb to the 5' RACE reads, yields one record per CDR3 protein. The sample includes 15,000 to 20,000 distinct CDR3 sequences, less than 70% of them seen just once. The sample was memory (CD45RO+) T cells sorted from blood. The receptors were gathered from a woman aged 18-29 years in good health. This table probably holds off-target reads from a library built for another chain.

The chain has TRBV2 and TRBJ2-7; tentatively, D is TRBD1 (5 bases). The CDR3 spans 13 residues. Trimming stripped 5 bases from V and 6 bases from J, with 14 bases between. The germline V gene has CDR1 SNHLY and CDR2 FYNNEI. The chain's CDR3 is CASSPDTFLEQYF. The CDR3 DNA reads as TGTGCCAGCAGTCCGGACACATTCCTCGAGCAGTACTTC.

This chain connects TRBV2 to TRBJ2-5, with D possibly being TRBD1 (6 bases). The V end was cut by 0 bases, the J end by 4 bases, with 18 bases between. In germline, CDR1 is SNHLY, CDR2 FYNNEI. The CDR3 covers 17 residues. CDR3 in DNA: TGTGCCAGCAGTGAAGCCCCCAGGGGTCTTGATGCAGAGACCCAGTACTTC. Translation gives CASSEAPRGLDAETQYF.

The V and J genes are TRBV18 and TRBJ2-7; 7 bases fit TRBD2. The CDR3 runs 14 residues. From germline, CDR1 is KGHSH and CDR2 LQKENI. V dropped 1 base and J dropped 3; count of bases not matched to a gene: 3. CDR3 amino acids: CASSPRGRVYEQYF. In DNA, the CDR3 is TGTGCCAGCTCACCACGCGGGAGAGTCTACGAGCAGTACTTC.

The chain links TRBV6-1 to TRBJ2-3; 13 bases map to TRBD2. The V segment lost 7 bases and the J segment 2 bases; nucleotides outside the gene matches: 9. This CDR3 region has 17 residues. The germline gives CDR1 MNHNS, CDR2 SASEGT. CDR3 in amino acids: CASIPGGLAGNTDTQYF. In nucleotides, the CDR3 is TGTGCCAGCATTCCGGGGGGACTAGCGGGAAACACAGATACGCAGTATTTT.

This clonotype was observed a handful of times. The gene calls are TRBV5-1 and TRBJ2-7, with D perhaps TRBD1 or TRBD2 (5 bases each). CDR3 size: 14 residues. V was trimmed by 4 bases and J by 6 bases, leaving 17 bases between them. Per germline, CDR1 SGHRS and CDR2 YFSETQ. DNA of the CDR3: TGCGCCAGCAGCCACACGGGACGTCTGCTCGAGCAGTACTTC. Translation: CASSHTGRLLEQYF.

This clonotype showed up just once. The V gene is TRBV5-1, the J gene TRBJ2-5; D gene uncertain. Looked up from germline, CDR1 is SGHRS and CDR2 is YFSETQ. Between the trimmed V and J ends, which lost 2 bases and 4 bases, there was a span of 12 bases. The length of the CDR3 is 14 residues. Here the CDR3 DNA reads TGCGCCAGCAGCTTACAGCCCCAAGGAGAGACCCAGTACTTC. Residues: CASSLQPQGETQYF. Full variable domain (outside the CDR3, taken from reference TRBV5-1 and TRBJ2-5): KAGVTQTPRYLIKTRGQQVTLSCSPISGHRSVSWYQQTPGQGLQFLFEYFSETQRNKGNFPGRFSGRQFSNSRSEMNVSTLELGDSALYLCASSLQPQGETQYFGPGTRLLVL.

The genes are TRBV6-2 or TRBV6-3 and TRBJ1-4; D not certain. The CDR3 has 14 amino acids. The germline V gene encodes CDR1 MNHEY and CDR2 SVGEGT. V lost 10 bases, J lost 3 bases, and 15 bases lay in between. CDR3 nucleotide sequence: TGTGCCACCTCGGCGAGGTCTTCTAATGAAAAACTGTTTTTT. The encoded protein is CATSARSSNEKLFF.

This chain uses TRBV6-6 with TRBJ2-4, with 8 bases lining up with TRBD1. The CDR3 has 16 amino acids. The trim removed 4 bases at V and 7 bases at J, leaving 12 bases unmatched. Germline CDR1 is MNHNY and CDR2 is SVGAGI (reference sequence). The CDR3 DNA follows: TGTGCCAGCAGTTCCAACAGGGGGACCTCGTCGAACATTCAGTACTTC. Protein: CASSSNRGTSSNIQYF.

This CDR3 is CSVDPGLAGAPSYNEQFF. As DNA, the CDR3 is TGCAGCGTTGACCCCGGACTAGCGGGCGCCCCCTCCTACAATGAGCAGTTCTTC. J is TRBJ2-1 and V is TRBV29-1, with 11 positions matching TRBD2. From germline, CDR1 is SQVTM and CDR2 ANQGSEA. Trimming at V came to 3 bases and at J to 0 bases, leaving 10 bases not matched to a gene. The CDR3 runs to 18 residues.